These 8 T cell receptor beta chains share one sample of origin, sequenced in a study of blood T cells in healthy people across ages. Primed by a sample-barcoded 5' primer and a J-beta primer mix, a second PCR proceeded for 7 to 11 cycles. TCRdb re-derived calls from the 5' RACE reads in MiXCR, one entry per CDR3 protein. The sample includes about a million distinct CDR3 sequences, roughly 51% of them seen just once. The sample comprised blood. These receptors all come from a woman between 55 and 75 years old in good health.

This clonotype occurred a few times. This sequence joins TRBV12-3 or TRBV12-4 and TRBJ2-4; 8 nucleotides line up with TRBD2. Gene TRBJ2-7 matches the end of the DNA better, so the J call may be wrong. The CDR3 runs to 19 residues. The CDR3 loop is CASSLGTNLGPGGSYEQYF. For the CDR3, the DNA is TGTGCCAGCAGTTTGGGTACTAACCTGGGGCCGGGGGGGTCCTACGAGCAGTACTTC.

The rearrangement links TRBV27 to TRBJ2-1; the match to TRBD2 covers 8 bases. The V gene's germline CDR1 is MNHEY and CDR2 SMNVEV (reference sequence). This CDR3 contains 16 residues. The J segment lost 0 bases and the V segment lost 8 bases, leaving 9 bases of the junction unmatched. CDR3 nucleotide sequence: TGTGCCAGCCGGCGGGGGGCCCTAAGCTCCTACAATGAGCAGTTCTTC. This sequence encodes CASRRGALSSYNEQFF.

The gene calls are TRBV6-2 or TRBV6-3 and TRBJ1-1, with TRBD1 as a possible D gene (5 bases). V lost 2 bases and J 7 bases, leaving 14 bases between the germline ends. CDR1 is MNHEY, CDR2 SVGEGT, per germline. This CDR3 has 14 amino acids. The CDR3 loop is CASSYPGRALEAFF. The CDR3 DNA reads as TGTGCCAGCAGTTACCCAGGGAGGGCCCTTGAAGCTTTCTTT.

The V call is TRBV29-1, the J call TRBJ2-1; D gene unclear. Germline assignment: CDR1 SQVTM and CDR2 ANQGSEA. CDR3 length: 14 residues. The CDR3 nucleotides are TGCACCCATGAGGCGGTGGGAATCTACAATGAGCAGTTCTTC. Amino acid sequence: CTHEAVGIYNEQFF.

The rearrangement joins TRBV29-1 to TRBJ2-7, with 9 bases aligning to TRBD2. Losses at the gene ends were 4 bases for V and 8 bases for J; bases not matched to a gene: 9. The CDR3 length is 13 residues. The V gene's germline CDR1 is SQVTM and CDR2 ANQGSEA. The CDR3, as DNA: TGCAGCGTTGCGGGACTAGCCGATACCCAGCAGTACTTC. Translated, it gives CSVAGLADTQQYF.

This clonotype was counted only a few times. The chain couples TRBV28 to TRBJ2-1; D possibly matches TRBD1 or TRBD2 (5 bases each). The CDR3 is 13 residues long. Trimming took off 3 bases at V and 4 bases at J, with 7 bases between the two ends. Germline V gives CDR1 MDHEN, CDR2 SYDVKM. The CDR3 reads CASSLGEYNEQFF. As DNA, the CDR3 is TGTGCCAGCAGTTTGGGGGAATACAATGAGCAGTTCTTC.

This rearrangement joins TRBV5-1 to TRBJ2-3, with D possibly being TRBD1 or TRBD2 (6 bases each). This CDR3 is 17 amino acids long. Trimming took 3 bases from V and 3 from J, leaving 20 bases between them. CDR1 and CDR2 from the germline V gene are SGHRS and YFSETQ. For the CDR3, the DNA is TGCGCCAGCAGCTCACCCCGCGGAGGGACATTTACAGATACGCAGTATTTT. Protein product: CASSSPRGGTFTDTQYF.

This sequence joins TRBV7-9 and TRBJ2-5; D is undetermined. Germline V gene lookup returns CDR1 SEHNR and CDR2 FQNEAQ (reference sequence). This CDR3 contains 14 residues. V dropped 5 bases and J dropped 0 bases, with 10 bases sitting between them. The chain's CDR3 is CASSVDGYQETQYF. Written as DNA, the CDR3 is TGTGCCAGCAGCGTAGACGGGTACCAAGAGACCCAGTACTTC.